These 22 T cell receptor beta chains originate from one sample sequenced in a study of beta chain features in type 1 diabetes. Findings and caveats of the study: TCRB CDR3s were moderately but significantly shorter in Type 1 diabetes patients in all four CD4+ subsets.

No antigen has been identified for these receptors. The study reverse transcribed the entire isolated RNA, so it sequenced expressed TCRB transcripts. Clones were sequenced by immunoSEQ multiplex PCR, and TCRdb holds only the in-frame ones, with some missing. The sample carries 500,000 to 850,000 clones, roughly 13% recorded once. Material: naive CD4+ T cells from blood. These receptors all stem from a man in his late teens or twenties with type 1 diabetes.

V gene TRBV21-1 combines with J gene TRBJ2-7; the table's D gene call, TRBD2, was not cross checked with the DNA. TRBV21-1 is a recognized pseudogene. This CDR3 region has 18 residues. In DNA form, the CDR3 reads TGTGCCAGCAGCAAAGCGCGGGTGTTAGCGGGAGGGCCCCGCGAGCAGTACTTC. Its translation is CASSKARVLAGGPREQYF.

This clone was seen only a few times. This chain connects TRBV7-3 to TRBJ1-1, with D hard to call. The germline CDR1 and CDR2 sequences are SGHTA and FQGTGA. There are 15 residues in the CDR3. V was clipped by 4 bases and J by 4 bases, with 16 bases between them. CDR3 bases: TGTGCCAGCAGCTCAGGAGGAGATGGGGTCACTGAAGCTTTCTTT. It encodes CASSSGGDGVTEAFF.

This clone was seen only a few times. V is TRBV18 and J is TRBJ1-5; tentatively, D is TRBD1 (6 bases). Between the trimmed V and J ends, which lost 5 bases and 9 bases, there was a span of 20 bases. Germline V gene sequence: CDR1 KGHSH, CDR2 LQKENI. This CDR3 comprises 15 residues. CDR3 loop: CASSYYRDTARPQHF. The DNA of the CDR3 is TGTGCCAGCTCATACTATCGGGACACAGCTCGGCCCCAGCATTTT. Combining the CDR3 with reference TRBV18 and TRBJ1-5 gives the whole variable domain NAGVMQNPRHLVRRRGQEARLRCSPMKGHSHVYWYRQLPEEGLKFMVYLQKENIIDESGMPKERFSAEFPKEGPSILRIQQVVRGDSAAYFCASSYYRDTARPQHFGDGTRLSIL.

The gene calls are TRBV7-3 and TRBJ1-4; 8 bases agree with TRBD1. This CDR3 comprises 13 residues. The junction had 1 base not matched to a gene; V was cut back by 5 bases and J by 5 bases. Germline CDR1 and CDR2: SGHTA and FQGTGA. CDR3 in DNA: TGTGCCAGCAGCCAGGGGGCAAATGAAAAACTGTTTTTT. Translating gives CASSQGANEKLFF.

This clone was observed once. The chain uses TRBV4-3 and TRBJ1-6; a possible D gene is TRBD1 (5 bases). V lost 3 bases and J lost 0, with 12 bases in between. This CDR3 has 17 amino acids. Germline V CDR1 and CDR2: LGHNA, YSLEER. The CDR3 protein is CASSHSGSSSYNSPLHF. Here the CDR3 DNA reads TGCGCCAGCAGCCACTCAGGGTCGAGCTCCTATAATTCACCCCTCCACTTT.

The chain is built from TRBV29-1 and TRBJ1-2; no firm D call. V was pared by 1 base and J by 4 bases, with 1 base between. CDR1 is SQVTM and CDR2 is ANQGSEA in the germline V gene. CDR3 length: 10 amino acids. Here the CDR3 DNA reads TGCAGCGTTGAAGCCTATGGCTACACCTTC. Translation: CSVEAYGYTF.

This clone was counted only a few times. The rearrangement joins TRBV29-1 to TRBJ2-1; weak D call: TRBD2 (5 bases). The germline V and J ends were trimmed by 6 bases and 6 bases, with 18 bases remaining between them. In germline, CDR1 is SQVTM, CDR2 ANQGSEA. The CDR3 has 14 residues. CDR3 sequence: CSVPSRGRGNEQFF. As DNA, the CDR3 is TGCAGCGTCCCCTCACGAGGGAGAGGCAATGAGCAGTTCTTC.

The chain carries TRBV14 and TRBJ2-1; D is unclear. The CDR3 is 16 residues long. Trimming removed 0 bases from V and 6 bases from J, with 15 bases in between. CDR1 is SGHDN, CDR2 FVKESK, per germline. The CDR3 coding sequence is TGTGCCAGCAGCCAAGATGCTGGCGTCAGGTTCAATGAGCAGTTCTTC. Amino acids: CASSQDAGVRFNEQFF.

This clone occurred a few times. The rearrangement uses TRBV7-9 and TRBJ2-3, with unresolved D. V was shortened by 4 bases and J by 4 bases, with 3 bases between the two germline ends. Germline values: CDR1 SEHNR, CDR2 FQNEAQ (reference sequence). This CDR3 spans 11 amino acids. The CDR3 sequence is CASSYSDTQYF. The DNA for the CDR3 is TGTGCCAGCAGCTATTCAGATACGCAGTATTTT.

This clone appeared a few times. This chain connects TRBV30 to TRBJ1-5; TRBD1 might be the D (6 bases). Per the germline V gene, CDR1 is GTSNPN and CDR2 is SVGIG (reference sequence). The CDR3 is 16 residues long. V lost 0 bases and J 2 bases, leaving 14 bases between the germline ends. Here the CDR3 reads CAWSVGGAGRNQPQHF. The CDR3, as DNA: TGTGCCTGGAGTGTAGGGGGGGCGGGACGCAATCAGCCCCAGCATTTT. Using reference TRBV30 and TRBJ1-5 for the parts outside the CDR3, the full variable domain is SQTIHQWPATLVQPVGSPLSLECTVEGTSNPNLYWYRQAAGRGLQLLFYSVGIGQISSEVPQNLSASRPQDRQFILSSKKLLLSDSGFYLCAWSVGGAGRNQPQHFGDGTRLSIL.

The rearrangement joins TRBV7-2 to TRBJ1-6; 9 bases line up with TRBD1. This CDR3 spans 14 amino acids. V dropped 5 bases and J dropped 9; count of bases not matched to a gene: 5. The V gene's germline CDR1 is SGHTA and CDR2 FQGNSA. CDR3 residues: CASSGQGQGSPLHF. The CDR3 DNA is TGTGCCAGCAGCGGACAGGGGCAGGGTTCACCCCTCCACTTT.

The chain joins TRBV4-3 to TRBJ1-1; D is uncertain. The CDR3 contains 13 residues. V was shortened by 5 bases and J by 5 bases, with 12 bases between the two germline ends. Per the germline V gene, CDR1 is LGHNA and CDR2 is YSLEER. The CDR3 DNA follows: TGCGCCAGCAGCATTGAGACATCTACTGAAGCTTTCTTT. This sequence encodes CASSIETSTEAFF.

This chain links TRBV19 with TRBJ2-4; 7 bases align to TRBD1. CDR1 and CDR2 from the germline V gene are LNHDA and SQIVND (reference sequence). This CDR3 comprises 17 residues. The junction had 11 bases not matched to a gene; V was cut back by 6 bases and J by 0 bases. The DNA of the CDR3 is TGTGCCAGTAGCCCAAGACAGGGCAACGGAGCCAAAAACATTCAGTACTTC. It yields the protein CASSPRQGNGAKNIQYF.

This clone was detected a few times. The rearrangement links TRBV9 to TRBJ1-4; a possible D gene is TRBD1 (6 bases). There are 14 residues in the CDR3. The germline V and J ends were trimmed by 4 bases and 8 bases, with 15 bases remaining between them. The V gene's germline CDR1 is SGDLS and CDR2 YYNGEE. CDR3 in DNA: TGTGCCAGCAGCTCACAGGGAGGGAACGAAAAACTGTTTTTT. Translated: CASSSQGGNEKLFF.

V and J are TRBV28 and TRBJ1-2, with no clear D. Germline assignment: CDR1 MDHEN and CDR2 SYDVKM. The CDR3 contains 14 residues. V dropped 1 base and J dropped 0 bases, with 6 bases sitting between them. For the CDR3, the DNA is TGTGCCAGCAGTTTATTGGGGACTAACTATGGCTACACCTTC. Its translation is CASSLLGTNYGYTF.

This clone was seen more than once but under ten times. The rearrangement links TRBV7-9 to TRBJ1-1; D perhaps matches TRBD1 (5 bases). Germline CDR1 is SEHNR and CDR2 is FQNEAQ (reference sequence). The CDR3 is 14 amino acids. Trimming cost V 3 bases and J 5 bases, with 13 bases left between them. The CDR3 reads CASSFGHGGTEAFF. CDR3 sequence (DNA): TGTGCCAGCAGCTTTGGGCACGGGGGGACTGAAGCTTTCTTT.

This clone has more than one count but fewer than ten. The chain carries TRBV29-1 and TRBJ2-1; D call uncertain. CDR3 length: 14 amino acids. Germline V gives CDR1 SQVTM, CDR2 ANQGSEA. The V and J ends lost 2 bases and 6 bases respectively, with 14 bases between them. CDR3 residues: CSVEISGSLNEQFF. The CDR3 DNA reads as TGCAGCGTTGAAATCAGTGGCTCCCTCAATGAGCAGTTCTTC.

This clone was counted between two and nine times. The V gene is TRBV19, the J gene TRBJ2-5, with D perhaps TRBD2 (5 bases). V lost 10 bases and J lost 4, with 10 bases in between. Germline V lookup: CDR1 LNHDA, CDR2 SQIVND (reference sequence). The CDR3 consists of 11 residues. The chain's CDR3 is CATRSGETQYF. The CDR3, as DNA: TGTGCCACGCGCAGCGGAGAGACCCAGTACTTC. Complete variable domain (other parts from reference TRBV19 and TRBJ2-5): DGGITQSPKYLFRKEGQNVTLSCEQNLNHDAMYWYRQDPGQGLRLIYYSQIVNDFQKGDIAEGYSVSREKKESFPLTVTSAQKNPTAFYLCATRSGETQYFGPGTRLLVL.

The chain couples TRBV9 to TRBJ2-1; TRBD2 aligns across 8 bases. Trimming took 1 base from V and 10 from J; bases not matched to a gene: 10. The CDR3 sequence is 15 residues long. Germline CDR1 is SGDLS and CDR2 is YYNGEE. CDR3 loop: CASSVSSGRAHEQFF. As DNA, the CDR3 is TGTGCCAGCAGCGTAAGCTCCGGGAGGGCCCACGAGCAGTTCTTC.

This rearrangement joins TRBV25-1 to TRBJ2-1, with D perhaps TRBD2 (5 bases). Germline V lookup: CDR1 MGHDK, CDR2 SYGVNS. The CDR3 consists of 15 residues. The V end lost 3 bases, the J end lost 6 bases, and 15 bases lay between the germline ends. The CDR3 region is CASSENRPGSNEQFF. As DNA, the CDR3 is TGTGCCAGCAGTGAGAATAGGCCGGGATCCAATGAGCAGTTCTTC.

This clone was seen only a few times. The rearrangement links TRBV25-1 to TRBJ2-7, with D possibly matching TRBD2 (6 bases). Trimming cost V 4 bases and J 0 bases, with 16 bases left between them. The CDR3 runs to 16 residues. The germline gives CDR1 MGHDK, CDR2 SYGVNS. The CDR3 loop is CASSAAVGGISYEQYF. The CDR3 region has the DNA TGTGCCAGCAGTGCCGCGGTGGGCGGGATCTCCTACGAGCAGTACTTC.

In this sample, this clone turned up many times. The rearrangement joins TRBV14 to TRBJ2-1, with 13 bases aligning to TRBD2. The V segment lost 8 bases and the J segment 7 bases; nucleotides outside the gene matches: 5. The CDR3 is made up of 14 amino acids. In germline, CDR1 is SGHDN, CDR2 FVKESK. This CDR3 is CASARTSGGNEQFF. Written as DNA, the CDR3 is TGTGCCAGCGCGAGGACTAGCGGGGGAAATGAGCAGTTCTTC. Combining the CDR3 with reference TRBV14 and TRBJ2-1 gives the whole variable domain EAGVTQFPSHSVIEKGQTVTLRCDPISGHDNLYWYRRVMGKEIKFLLHFVKESKQDESGMPNNRFLAERTGGTYSTLKVQPAELEDSGVYFCASARTSGGNEQFFGPGTRLTVL.